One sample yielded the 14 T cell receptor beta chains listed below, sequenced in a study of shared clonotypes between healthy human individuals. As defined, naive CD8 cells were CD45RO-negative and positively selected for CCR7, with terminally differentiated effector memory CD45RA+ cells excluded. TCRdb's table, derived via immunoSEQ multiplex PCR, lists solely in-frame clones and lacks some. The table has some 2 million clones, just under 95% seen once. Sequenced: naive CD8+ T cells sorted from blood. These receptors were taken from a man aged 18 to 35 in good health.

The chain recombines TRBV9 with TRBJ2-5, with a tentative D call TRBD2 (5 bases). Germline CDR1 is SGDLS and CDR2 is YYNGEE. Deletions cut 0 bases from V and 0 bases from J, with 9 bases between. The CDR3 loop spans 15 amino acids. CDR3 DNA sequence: TGTGCCAGCAGCGTAGCCGCGACTAACCAAGAGACCCAGTACTTC. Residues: CASSVAATNQETQYF.

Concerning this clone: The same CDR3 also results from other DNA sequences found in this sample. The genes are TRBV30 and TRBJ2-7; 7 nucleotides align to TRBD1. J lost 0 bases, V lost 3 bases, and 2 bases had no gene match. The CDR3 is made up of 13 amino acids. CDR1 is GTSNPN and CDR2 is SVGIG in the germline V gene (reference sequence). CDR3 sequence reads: CAWSTGDSYEQYF. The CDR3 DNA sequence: TGTGCCTGGAGCACAGGGGACTCCTACGAGCAGTACTTC.

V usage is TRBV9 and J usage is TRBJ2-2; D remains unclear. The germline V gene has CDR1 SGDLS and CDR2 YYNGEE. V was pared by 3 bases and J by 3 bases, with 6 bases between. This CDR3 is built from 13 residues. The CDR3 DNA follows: TGTGCCAGCAGCGCTGTCCACACCGGGGAGCTGTTTTTT. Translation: CASSAVHTGELFF.

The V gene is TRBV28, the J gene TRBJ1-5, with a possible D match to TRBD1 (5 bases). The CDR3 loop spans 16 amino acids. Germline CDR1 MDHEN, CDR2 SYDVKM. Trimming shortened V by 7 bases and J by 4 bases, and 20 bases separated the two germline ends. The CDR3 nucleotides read TGTGCCAGCACCCAAGATAAGGGGCCCCCGAATCAGCCCCAGCATTTT. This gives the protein CASTQDKGPPNQPQHF.

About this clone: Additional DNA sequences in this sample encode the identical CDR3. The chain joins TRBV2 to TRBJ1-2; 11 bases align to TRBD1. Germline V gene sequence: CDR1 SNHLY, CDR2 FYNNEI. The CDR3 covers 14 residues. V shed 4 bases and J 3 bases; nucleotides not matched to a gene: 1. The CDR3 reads CASSGTGGYYGYTF. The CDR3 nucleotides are TGTGCCAGCAGTGGGACAGGGGGCTACTATGGCTACACCTTC.

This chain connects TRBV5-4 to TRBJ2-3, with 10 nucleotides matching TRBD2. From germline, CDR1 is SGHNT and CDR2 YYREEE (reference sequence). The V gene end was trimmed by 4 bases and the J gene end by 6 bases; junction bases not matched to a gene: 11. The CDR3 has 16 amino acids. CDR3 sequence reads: CASSGVIAGGLDTQYF. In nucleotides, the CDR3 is TGTGCCAGCAGCGGGGTGATAGCGGGGGGACTCGATACGCAGTATTTT.

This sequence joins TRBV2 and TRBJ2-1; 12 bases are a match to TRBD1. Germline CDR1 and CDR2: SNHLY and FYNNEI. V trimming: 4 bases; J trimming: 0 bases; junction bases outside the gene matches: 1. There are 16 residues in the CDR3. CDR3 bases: TGTGCCAGCAGTGCGGGACAGGGGGCCTCCTACAATGAGCAGTTCTTC. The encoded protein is CASSAGQGASYNEQFF.

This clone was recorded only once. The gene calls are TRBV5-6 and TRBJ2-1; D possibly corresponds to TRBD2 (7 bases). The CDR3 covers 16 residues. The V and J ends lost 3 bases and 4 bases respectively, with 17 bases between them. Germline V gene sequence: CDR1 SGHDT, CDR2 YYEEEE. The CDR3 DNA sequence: TGTGCCAGCAGCTCGATTTCAGGGGAGGGGTACAATGAGCAGTTCTTC. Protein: CASSSISGEGYNEQFF.

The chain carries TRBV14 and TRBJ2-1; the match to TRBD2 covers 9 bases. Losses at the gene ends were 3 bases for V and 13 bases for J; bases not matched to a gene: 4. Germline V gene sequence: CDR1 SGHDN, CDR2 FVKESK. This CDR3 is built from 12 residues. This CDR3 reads CASSHGGGGQFF. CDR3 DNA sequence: TGTGCCAGCAGCCACGGCGGGGGGGGTCAGTTCTTC.

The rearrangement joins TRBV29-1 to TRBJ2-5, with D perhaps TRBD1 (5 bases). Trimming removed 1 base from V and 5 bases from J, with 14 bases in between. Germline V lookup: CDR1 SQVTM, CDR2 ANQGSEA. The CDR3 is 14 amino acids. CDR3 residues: CSVEVGRARETQYF. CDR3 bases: TGCAGCGTTGAAGTTGGCAGGGCGCGGGAGACCCAGTACTTC.

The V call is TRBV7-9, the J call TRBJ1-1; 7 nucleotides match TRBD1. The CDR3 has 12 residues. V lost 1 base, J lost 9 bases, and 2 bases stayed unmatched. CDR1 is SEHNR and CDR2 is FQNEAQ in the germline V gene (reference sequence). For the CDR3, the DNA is TGTGCCAGCAGCTTAGACAGGGGAAAAGCTTTCTTT. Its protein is CASSLDRGKAFF.

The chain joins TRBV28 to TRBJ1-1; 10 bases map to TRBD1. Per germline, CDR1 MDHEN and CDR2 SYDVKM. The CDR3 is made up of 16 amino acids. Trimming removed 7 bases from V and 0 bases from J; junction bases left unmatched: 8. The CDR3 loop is CASTQTGGNVNTEAFF. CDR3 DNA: TGTGCCAGCACCCAGACAGGGGGCAACGTGAACACTGAAGCTTTCTTT.

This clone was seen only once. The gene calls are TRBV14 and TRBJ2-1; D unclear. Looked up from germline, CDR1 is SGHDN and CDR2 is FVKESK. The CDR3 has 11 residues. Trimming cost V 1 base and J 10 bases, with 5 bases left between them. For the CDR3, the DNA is TGTGCCAGCAGCCAAGCGGCGGAGCAGTTCTTC. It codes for CASSQAAEQFF.

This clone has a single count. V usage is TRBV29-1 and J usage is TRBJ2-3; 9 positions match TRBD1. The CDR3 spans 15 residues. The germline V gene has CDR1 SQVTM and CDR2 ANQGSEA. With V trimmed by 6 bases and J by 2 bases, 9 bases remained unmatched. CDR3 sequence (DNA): TGCAGCGTAACGACAGGGGGAAGATACACAGATACGCAGTATTTT. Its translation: CSVTTGGRYTDTQYF.